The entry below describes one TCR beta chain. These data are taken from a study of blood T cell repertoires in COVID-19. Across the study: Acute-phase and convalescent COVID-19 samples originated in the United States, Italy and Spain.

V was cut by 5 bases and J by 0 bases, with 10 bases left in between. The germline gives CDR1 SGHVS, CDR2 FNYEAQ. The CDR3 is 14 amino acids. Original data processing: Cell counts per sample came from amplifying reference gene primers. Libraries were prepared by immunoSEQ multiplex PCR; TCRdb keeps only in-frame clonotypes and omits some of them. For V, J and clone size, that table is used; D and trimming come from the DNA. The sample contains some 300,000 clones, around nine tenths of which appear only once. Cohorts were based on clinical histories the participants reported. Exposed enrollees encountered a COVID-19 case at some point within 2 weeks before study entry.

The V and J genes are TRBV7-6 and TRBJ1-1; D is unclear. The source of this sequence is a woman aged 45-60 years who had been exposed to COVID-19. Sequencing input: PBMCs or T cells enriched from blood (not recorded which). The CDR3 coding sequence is TGTGCCAGCAGCCCCCCGGGTATGAACACTGAAGCTTTCTTT. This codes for CASSPPGMNTEAFF.